This is a list of T cell receptor beta chains from one sample in a study of cytomegalovirus exposure and HLA in healthy donors. Profiled with immunoSEQ multiplex PCR; TCRdb holds only in-frame clones, not every one. The sample lists 150,000 to 200,000 clones, about four fifths seen once, with roughly 5.2% in the top ten. Sequencing was performed on PBMCs. These receptors were taken from a woman between 18 and 29 years old in good health and CMV-seropositive. CDR3s include the opening cysteine and the closing phenylalanine or tryptophan. The D gene is left open where the match is weak. Expanded clones are given a class, and other clones once, few, many or no size at all.

V: TRBV28; length: 14; D: NA; J: TRBJ2-2; size: NA; CDR3: CASSFFGGPGELFF; DNA: TGTGCCAGCAGTTTTTTCGGGGGGCCCGGGGAGCTGTTTTTT
V: TRBV4-1; length: 12; D: NA; J: TRBJ2-3; size: NA; CDR3: CASSQVADTQYF; DNA: TGCGCCAGCAGCCAAGTCGCAGATACGCAGTATTTT
V: TRBV30; length: 13; D: TRBD1; J: TRBJ2-7; size: NA; CDR3: CAWRPGQGREQYF; DNA: TGTGCCTGGCGACCGGGACAGGGCAGGGAGCAGTACTTC
V: TRBV5-6; length: 16; D: NA; J: TRBJ2-2; size: NA; CDR3: CASSPQGGPNTGELFF; DNA: TGTGCCAGCAGCCCCCAAGGCGGGCCCAACACCGGGGAGCTGTTTTTT
V: TRBV14; length: 15; D: TRBD2; J: TRBJ2-1; size: NA; CDR3: CASSQDGWEGNEQFF; DNA: TGTGCCAGCAGCCAAGATGGGTGGGAGGGGAATGAGCAGTTCTTC
V: TRBV7-2; length: 16; D: TRBD1; J: TRBJ1-4; size: NA; CDR3: CASSLAQGTGRSELFF; DNA: TGTGCCAGCAGCTTAGCGCAGGGGACAGGGCGGTCGGAACTGTTTTTT
V: TRBV21-1; length: 16; D: NA; J: TRBJ1-6; size: NA; CDR3: CASSKGGTGYDSPLHF; DNA: TGTGCCAGCAGCAAAGGTGGGACAGGGTACGATTCACCCCTCCACTTT
V: TRBV18; length: 14; D: TRBD1; J: TRBJ1-4; size: NA; CDR3: CASSPGTENEKLFF; DNA: TGTGCCAGCTCACCAGGGACAGAAAATGAAAAACTGTTTTTT
V: TRBV19; length: 15; D: TRBD2; J: TRBJ2-3; size: few; CDR3: CASRTSGGPRDTQYF; DNA: TGTGCCAGTCGGACTAGCGGGGGGCCCAGAGATACGCAGTATTTT
V: TRBV13; length: 16; D: TRBD1; J: TRBJ1-2; size: NA; CDR3: CASSRSQGEIIYGYTF; DNA: TGTGCCAGCAGCCGATCCCAGGGGGAAATCATCTATGGCTACACCTTC
V: TRBV30; length: 14; D: NA; J: TRBJ1-4; size: NA; CDR3: CAWTGMELNEKLFF; DNA: TGTGCCTGGACAGGGATGGAGTTGAATGAAAAACTGTTTTTT
V: TRBV13; length: 15; D: NA; J: TRBJ2-3; size: NA; CDR3: CASSSGRGTTDTQYF; DNA: TGTGCCAGCAGCTCAGGACGGGGGACCACAGATACGCAGTATTTT
V: TRBV7-2; length: 15; D: TRBD1; J: TRBJ2-7; size: NA; CDR3: CASSIRDRIPYEQYF; DNA: TGTGCCAGCAGCATCCGGGACAGGATCCCCTACGAGCAGTACTTC
V: TRBV2; length: 11; D: NA; J: TRBJ1-1; size: NA; CDR3: CASSVGDEAFF; DNA: TGTGCCAGCAGTGTGGGCGATGAAGCTTTCTTT
V: TRBV27; length: 13; D: NA; J: TRBJ1-2; size: once; CDR3: CASSLSAYYGYTF; DNA: TGTGCCAGCAGTTTATCAGCGTACTATGGCTACACCTTC
V: TRBV28; length: 16; D: TRBD2; J: TRBJ2-1; size: NA; CDR3: CASSGGASGGTDEQFF; DNA: TGTGCCAGCAGCGGGGGGGCTAGCGGGGGTACAGATGAGCAGTTCTTC
V: TRBV9; length: 15; D: NA; J: TRBJ1-2; size: once; CDR3: CASSGAGPYNYGYTF; DNA: TGTGCCAGCAGCGGGGCAGGGCCCTACAACTATGGCTACACCTTC
V: TRBV7-8; length: 19; D: TRBD1; J: TRBJ1-5; size: NA; CDR3: CASSLVVMGTGGGRGPQHF; DNA: TGTGCCAGCAGCTTAGTAGTTATGGGGACAGGGGGCGGTCGGGGGCCCCAGCATTTT
V: TRBV9; length: 16; D: TRBD2; J: TRBJ2-1; size: few; CDR3: CASSGGGGSSYNEQFF; DNA: TGTGCCAGCAGCGGCGGGGGGGGAAGCTCCTACAATGAGCAGTTCTTC
V: TRBV21-1; length: 14; D: NA; J: TRBJ2-2; size: NA; CDR3: CASRTGVRPGELFF; DNA: TGTGCCAGCAGGACAGGTGTCCGCCCCGGGGAGCTGTTTTTT
V: TRBV10-3; length: 13; D: NA; J: TRBJ2-7; size: NA; CDR3: CASTNRDSYEQYF; DNA: TGTGCCTCCACAAACAGGGATTCCTACGAGCAGTACTTC
V: TRBV5-1; length: 15; D: NA; J: TRBJ1-3; size: NA; CDR3: CASSLGGAGGNTIYF; DNA: TGCGCCAGCAGCTTGGGTGGGGCAGGCGGAAACACCATATATTTT
V: TRBV6-6; length: 13; D: NA; J: TRBJ2-5; size: once; CDR3: CASSNRVEETQYF; DNA: TGTGCCAGCAGTAACAGGGTCGAGGAGACCCAGTACTTC
V: TRBV14; length: 13; D: TRBD1; J: TRBJ2-7; size: NA; CDR3: CASSDWDSYEQYF; DNA: TGTGCCAGCAGCGATTGGGACAGCTACGAGCAGTACTTC
V: TRBV18; length: 18; D: NA; J: TRBJ2-5; size: few; CDR3: CASSPLSIRFGRKETQYF; DNA: TGTGCCAGCTCACCCCTCTCTATCAGGTTTGGGAGGAAGGAGACCCAGTACTTC
V: TRBV4-1; length: 15; D: TRBD2; J: TRBJ2-1; size: NA; CDR3: CASRRLAGDINEQFF; DNA: TGCGCCAGCAGGAGACTAGCGGGGGATATCAATGAGCAGTTCTTC
V: TRBV19; length: 13; D: TRBD2; J: TRBJ2-1; size: NA; CDR3: CASSPSGGGEQFF; DNA: TGTGCCAGTAGTCCTAGCGGGGGAGGGGAGCAGTTCTTC
V: TRBV19; length: 14; D: TRBD1; J: TRBJ2-7; size: few; CDR3: CATRGTGASYEQYF; DNA: TGTGCCACTAGGGGAACAGGGGCCTCCTACGAGCAGTACTTC
V: TRBV11-2; length: 16; D: TRBD1; J: TRBJ2-7; size: NA; CDR3: CASSSGSGTGDYEQYF; DNA: TGTGCCAGCAGCTCCGGCTCCGGGACAGGAGACTACGAGCAGTACTTC
V: TRBV18; length: 13; D: NA; J: TRBJ1-4; size: NA; CDR3: CASSPSRIEKLFF; DNA: TGTGCCAGCTCACCGTCGCGCATTGAAAAACTGTTTTTT
V: TRBV28; length: 17; D: TRBD2; J: TRBJ2-1; size: NA; CDR3: CASSFRLAGGISNEQFF; DNA: TGTGCCAGCAGTTTCAGGTTAGCGGGGGGGATTTCGAATGAGCAGTTCTTC
V: TRBV6-1; length: 12; D: TRBD1; J: TRBJ2-1; size: NA; CDR3: CASRDRGREQFF; DNA: TGTGCCAGCCGGGACAGGGGGCGGGAGCAGTTCTTC
V: TRBV7-9; length: 13; D: NA; J: TRBJ1-1; size: NA; CDR3: CASSQGLGAEAFF; DNA: TGTGCCAGCAGCCAAGGACTGGGCGCTGAAGCTTTCTTT
V: TRBV4-1; length: 14; D: NA; J: TRBJ2-2; size: NA; CDR3: CASSQDPTPGELFF; DNA: TGCGCCAGCAGCCAAGATCCCACTCCCGGGGAGCTGTTTTTT
V: TRBV14; length: 18; D: NA; J: TRBJ1-6; size: once; CDR3: CASSRAGDLSSYNSPLHF; DNA: TGTGCCAGCAGCCGGGCCGGGGATCTCAGCTCCTATAATTCACCCCTCCACTTT
V: TRBV7-9; length: 14; D: NA; J: TRBJ2-7; size: NA; CDR3: CASSLRDNYYEQYF; DNA: TGTGCCAGCAGCCTCCGGGACAATTACTACGAGCAGTACTTC
V: TRBV28; length: 16; D: NA; J: TRBJ1-1; size: NA; CDR3: CASSPLLRERNTEAFF; DNA: TGTGCCAGCAGCCCCCTCCTGAGAGAACGGAACACTGAAGCTTTCTTT
V: TRBV11-2; length: 16; D: TRBD1; J: TRBJ2-3; size: once; CDR3: CASSLDRPGGEDTQYF; DNA: TGTGCCAGCAGCTTAGATCGGCCAGGGGGAGAAGATACGCAGTATTTT
V: TRBV7-2; length: 15; D: NA; J: TRBJ2-4; size: NA; CDR3: CASSLFPRGVDIQYF; DNA: TGTGCCAGCAGCTTATTTCCCAGGGGGGTGGACATTCAGTACTTC
V: TRBV7-3; length: 16; D: TRBD2; J: TRBJ2-2; size: NA; CDR3: CASSSKAGVNTGELFF; DNA: TGTGCCAGCAGCTCCAAAGCGGGAGTAAACACCGGGGAGCTGTTTTTT
V: TRBV27; length: 16; D: TRBD2; J: TRBJ2-7; size: few; CDR3: CASSTILAGGPGEQYF; DNA: TGTGCCAGCAGTACCATTCTAGCGGGGGGCCCTGGCGAGCAGTACTTC
V: TRBV27; length: 15; D: TRBD2; J: TRBJ2-3; size: NA; CDR3: CASSFVSGGRDTQYF; DNA: TGTGCCAGCAGTTTCGTGAGCGGGGGGAGAGATACGCAGTATTTT
V: TRBV5-1; length: 15; D: NA; J: TRBJ2-3; size: few; CDR3: CASTRRVGEADTQYF; DNA: TGCGCCAGCACCCGAAGGGTGGGGGAGGCGGATACGCAGTATTTT
V: TRBV9; length: 15; D: TRBD2; J: TRBJ2-1; size: NA; CDR3: CASSVGGTSINEQFF; DNA: TGTGCCAGCAGCGTAGGTGGGACTAGCATAAATGAGCAGTTCTTC
V: TRBV6-1; length: 13; D: TRBD1; J: TRBJ1-2; size: NA; CDR3: CASSDRDRGGYTF; DNA: TGTGCCAGCAGTGACCGGGACAGGGGCGGCTACACCTTC
V: TRBV27; length: 13; D: TRBD1; J: TRBJ1-2; size: once; CDR3: CASRGTANYGYTF; DNA: TGTGCCAGCAGAGGGACAGCTAACTATGGCTACACCTTC
V: TRBV11-2; length: 15; D: NA; J: TRBJ1-6; size: NA; CDR3: CASSSRQAYNSPLHF; DNA: TGTGCCAGCAGCTCCCGACAGGCATATAATTCACCCCTCCACTTT
V: TRBV6-1; length: 14; D: TRBD1; J: TRBJ1-2; size: NA; CDR3: CASRLGQGNYGYTF; DNA: TGTGCCAGCAGACTGGGACAGGGGAACTATGGCTACACCTTC